A single sample gave rise to the 18 T cell receptor beta chains below, sequenced in a study of control samples from healthy donors and cancer patients. Sequenced by immunoSEQ multiplex PCR; TCRdb stores in-frame clones only, minus some. The data show around 71,000 clones, roughly 86% seen once. Sequencing used PBMCs. The receptor set was obtained from a woman in her 50s with head and neck cancer.

The CDR3 sequence: CASSPRVSGGADTQYF. The CDR3 DNA follows: TGTGCCAGCAGCCCGCGAGTCTCCGGGGGGGCAGATACGCAGTATTTT. The chain is built from TRBV5-4 and TRBJ2-3; TRBD2 aligns across 8 bases. Unmatched junction bases numbered 11, after V lost 4 bases and J lost 4 bases. Germline values: CDR1 SGHNT, CDR2 YYREEE (reference sequence). The CDR3 has 16 amino acids.

The rearrangement uses TRBV19 and TRBJ2-3; 8 bases match TRBD1. The CDR3 has 15 residues. Germline V gene data show CDR1 as LNHDA and CDR2 as SQIVND (reference sequence). Trimming removed 4 bases from V and 3 bases from J; junction bases left unmatched: 6. CDR3: CASSTGGMGTDTQYF. The CDR3 coding sequence is TGTGCCAGTAGTACAGGGGGCATGGGTACAGATACGCAGTATTTT.

The chain is built from TRBV30 and TRBJ1-2; D is uncertain. The V gene's germline CDR1 is GTSNPN and CDR2 SVGIG (reference sequence). This CDR3 has 10 residues. V was clipped by 2 bases and J by 7 bases, with 5 bases between them. The DNA for the CDR3 is TGTGCCTGGAGTCACGCTGGCTACACCTTC. It specifies CAWSHAGYTF.

This clone was observed a few times. This chain uses TRBV28 with TRBJ1-2; 10 nucleotides line up with TRBD1. Losses at the gene ends were 6 bases for V and 8 bases for J; bases not matched to a gene: 15. Per the germline V gene, CDR1 is MDHEN and CDR2 is SYDVKM. The CDR3 consists of 16 residues. The CDR3 sequence: CASRTPSTGGREGYTF. In nucleotides, the CDR3 is TGTGCCAGCAGAACTCCATCGACAGGGGGCAGGGAGGGCTACACCTTC.

The J gene is TRBJ1-3, the V gene TRBV10-3; 7 bases match TRBD1. V dropped 2 bases and J dropped 8; count of bases not matched to a gene: 15. Looked up from germline, CDR1 is ENHRY and CDR2 is SYGVKD. The CDR3 covers 17 residues. The DNA of the CDR3 is TGTGCCATCAGTGAGCCCAGAGTAGGACAGGTAAATTACACCATATATTTT. Translated, it gives CAISEPRVGQVNYTIYF.

The chain combines TRBV6-5 with TRBJ1-1; weak D call: TRBD1 (6 bases). Germline CDR1 and CDR2: MNHEY and SVGAGI. The length of the CDR3 is 16 residues. Between the trimmed V and J ends, which lost 1 base and 1 base, there was a span of 13 bases. This chain's CDR3 is CASSYYYREPNTEAFF. CDR3 DNA: TGTGCCAGCAGTTACTATTACAGGGAACCGAACACTGAAGCTTTCTTT.

V and J are TRBV4-2 and TRBJ2-3, with 15 bases fitting TRBD2. Germline V lookup: CDR1 LGHNA, CDR2 YNFKEQ. V shed 1 base and J 2 bases; nucleotides not matched to a gene: 1. The length of the CDR3 is 17 residues. CDR3: CASSQGTSGGDTDTQYF. CDR3 sequence (DNA): TGTGCCAGCAGCCAAGGGACTAGCGGGGGGGACACAGATACGCAGTATTTT.

The chain has TRBV9 and TRBJ1-6; D is uncertain. Germline CDR1 and CDR2: SGDLS and YYNGEE. The CDR3 has 13 residues. V was clipped by 1 base and J by 10 bases, with 9 bases between them. In DNA, the CDR3 is TGTGCCAGCAGCGTAACGAAGGAATCACCCCTCCACTTT. Its protein is CASSVTKESPLHF.

The rearrangement uses TRBV19 and TRBJ1-4; D is possibly TRBD1 (6 bases). CDR1 is LNHDA, CDR2 SQIVND, per germline (reference sequence). This CDR3 is 13 amino acids long. V was shortened by 4 bases and J by 8 bases, with 11 bases between the two germline ends. CDR3 amino acids: CASSKQGFEKLFF. Written as DNA, the CDR3 is TGTGCCAGTAGTAAACAGGGATTCGAAAAACTGTTTTTT.

The J gene is TRBJ1-2, the V gene TRBV6-5; D may be TRBD1 (5 bases). Per germline, CDR1 MNHEY and CDR2 SVGAGI. This CDR3 comprises 12 residues. Trimming shortened V by 8 bases and J by 3 bases, and 10 bases separated the two germline ends. The chain's CDR3 is CASPGAYYGYTF. CDR3 sequence (DNA): TGTGCCAGCCCCGGGGCCTACTATGGCTACACCTTC.

Comments on this clone: Different DNA sequences within this sample yield the same CDR3. V and J are TRBV2 and TRBJ1-5, with D hard to call. This CDR3 has 13 residues. V lost 2 bases to trimming and J lost 7 bases, with 9 bases between them. CDR1 and CDR2 from the germline V gene are SNHLY and FYNNEI. CDR3 amino acids: CASSESRAQPQHF. The DNA of the CDR3 is TGTGCCAGCAGTGAATCCCGAGCCCAGCCCCAGCATTTT.

V usage is TRBV29-1 and J usage is TRBJ2-7, with 9 bases that match TRBD2. V shed 4 bases and J 4 bases; nucleotides not matched to a gene: 5. From germline, CDR1 is SQVTM and CDR2 ANQGSEA. The CDR3 extends over 13 amino acids. The CDR3 nucleotides are TGCAGCGTTGCTGGCGGGGGGGGTTACGAGCAGTACTTC. Its protein product is CSVAGGGGYEQYF.

This clone has just one count. This rearrangement joins TRBV18 to TRBJ2-6, with 7 bases aligning to TRBD1. CDR3 length: 17 residues. V lost 3 bases, J lost 0 bases, and 5 bases stayed unmatched. Germline V gives CDR1 KGHSH, CDR2 LQKENI. Here the CDR3 DNA reads TGTGCCAGCTCACCTTCGACAGGGTTCTCTGGGGCCAACGTCCTGACTTTC. It encodes CASSPSTGFSGANVLTF.

CDR3 nucleotides: TGTGCCAGCAGCTCGACTAGCGGGGGGGCCACTGAGCAGTTCTTC. It is translated as CASSSTSGGATEQFF. V gene TRBV7-2 combines with J gene TRBJ2-1; 14 bases are shared with TRBD2. The CDR3 sequence is 15 residues long. Germline CDR1 SGHTA, CDR2 FQGNSA. V shed 4 bases, J shed 9 bases, and the junction held 5 bases outside the gene matches.

The CDR3 loop is CASSPSGQGSTEAFF. CDR3 nucleotides: TGTGCCAGCAGCCCATCAGGACAGGGGTCCACTGAAGCTTTCTTT. This chain joins TRBV3-1 (or the pseudogene TRBV3-2) and TRBJ1-1; 9 bases line up with TRBD1. Trimming took 4 bases from V and 4 from J; bases not matched to a gene: 7. CDR1 and CDR2 (germline): LGHDT, YNNKEL (reference sequence). CDR3 size: 15 residues.

This clone was seen a single time. V is TRBV27 and J is TRBJ2-7; D is undetermined. CDR1 MNHEY and CDR2 SMNVEV come from the germline V gene (reference sequence). This CDR3 has 13 amino acids. V shed 6 bases and J shed 2 bases, with 11 bases lying between them. The DNA of the CDR3 is TGTGCCAGCAGGGGATCTGGGCCCTACGAGCAGTACTTC. Its protein product is CASRGSGPYEQYF.

The genes are TRBV7-2 and TRBJ1-1; D uncertain. Germline V gene lookup returns CDR1 SGHTA and CDR2 FQGNSA. Between the trimmed V and J ends, which lost 1 base and 3 bases, there was a span of 15 bases. The CDR3 is made up of 16 amino acids. The CDR3 spells CASSLVQGLSDTEAFF. CDR3 bases: TGTGCCAGCAGCTTAGTTCAAGGGTTGAGTGACACTGAAGCTTTCTTT.

This clone was picked up a small number of times. The gene calls are TRBV13 and TRBJ2-6, with 12 bases aligning to TRBD2. The length of the CDR3 is 19 residues. The V and J ends lost 3 bases and 0 bases, in that order; junction bases with no gene match: 6. Germline assignment: CDR1 PRHDT and CDR2 FYEKMQ (reference sequence). The DNA of the CDR3 is TGTGCCAGCAGCTTCCGACTAGCGGGGGACCTCTCTGGGGCCAACGTCCTGACTTTC. This gives the protein CASSFRLAGDLSGANVLTF.